A selection of T cell receptor beta chains follows, all from one sample in a study of a mutant IDH1 vaccine in newly diagnosed glioma. These receptors lack a known antigen. Data came from immunoSEQ multiplex PCR; TCRdb stores just in-frame clones and leaves some out. The sample consists of about 75,000 clones, more than 85% of them appearing once. Material: PBMCs, obtained from a glioma patient whose treatment included an IDH1 peptide vaccine. The source of these receptors is a woman between 45 and 65 years old with glioma. Each CDR3 is given with its conserved first and last residue. A D gene is named only where the DNA matches it firmly. The size of a clone is reported for some rows only, either as once, few or many, or as a class for expanded clones.

j_call | clone_size | v_call | d_call | cdr3_length | cdr3_aa | cdr3_nt
TRBJ1-2 | . | TRBV7-9 | . | 12 | CASSLASRSYTF | TGTGCCAGCAGCTTAGCATCTAGGAGCTACACCTTC
TRBJ1-1 | . | TRBV28 | TRBD1 | 15 | CASSSPLQGWTEAFF | TGTGCCAGCAGTTCCCCCCTACAGGGGTGGACTGAAGCTTTCTTT
TRBJ2-7 | . | TRBV6-1 | TRBD1 | 13 | CASNPGQSYEQYF | TGTGCCAGCAACCCGGGACAGTCCTACGAGCAGTACTTC
TRBJ2-7 | few | TRBV7-8 | . | 14 | CASSFERGAYEQYF | TGTGCCAGCAGCTTTGAAAGGGGGGCCTACGAGCAGTACTTC
TRBJ1-2 | . | TRBV29-1 | . | 14 | CSVEDLGVSYGYTF | TGCAGCGTTGAAGATCTCGGCGTGAGCTATGGCTACACCTTC
TRBJ2-4 | . | TRBV11-2 | TRBD1 | 17 | CASSLGGQGRIQNIQYF | TGTGCCAGCAGCCTGGGCGGACAGGGGAGGATCCAAAACATTCAGTACTTC
TRBJ1-2 | . | TRBV30 | . | 13 | CAWSVDGNYGYTF | TGTGCCTGGAGTGTGGACGGAAACTATGGCTACACCTTC
TRBJ2-2 | . | TRBV2 | TRBD2 | 15 | CASRAGLAATGELFF | TGTGCCAGCAGAGCGGGACTAGCGGCTACCGGGGAGCTGTTTTTT
TRBJ2-7 | . | TRBV4-2 | TRBD1 | 16 | CASSQVGTGEPYEQYF | TGTGCCAGCAGCCAAGTGGGGACAGGGGAGCCCTACGAGCAGTACTTC
TRBJ1-2 | . | TRBV21-1 | . | 17 | CASSDPFGEEGSYGYTF | TGTGCCAGCAGCGACCCATTTGGGGAAGAGGGAAGCTATGGCTACACCTTC
TRBJ1-2 | . | TRBV6-5 | . | 12 | CASSYGSRGYTF | TGTGCCAGCAGTTACGGATCGAGGGGCTACACCTTC
TRBJ2-5 | once | TRBV29-1 | . | 14 | CSVELDAGRETQYF | TGCAGCGTTGAGTTGGACGCCGGGCGGGAGACCCAGTACTTC
TRBJ2-3 | . | TRBV19 | TRBD1 | 16 | CASSRLRDRGPDTQYF | TGTGCCAGTAGTCGACTCCGGGACAGGGGCCCAGATACGCAGTATTTT
TRBJ2-7 | . | TRBV9 | TRBD1 | 16 | CASSPRTGRSSYEQYF | TGTGCCAGCAGCCCTCGGACAGGGAGGAGCTCCTACGAGCAGTACTTC
TRBJ2-3 | . | TRBV4-1 | . | 15 | CASSPLLVSTDTQYF | TGCGCCAGCAGCCCCCTGTTGGTTAGCACAGATACGCAGTATTTT
TRBJ2-6 | once | TRBV19 | . | 17 | CASSIDLELSGANVLTF | TGTGCCAGTAGTATAGATCTCGAGCTCTCTGGGGCCAACGTCCTGACTTTC
TRBJ1-1 | . | TRBV6-5 | . | 12 | CATWESNTEAFF | TGTGCCACCTGGGAGTCTAACACTGAAGCTTTCTTT
TRBJ1-1 | . | TRBV9 | . | 14 | CASSAGEGDTEAFF | TGTGCCAGCAGCGCCGGGGAGGGGGACACTGAAGCTTTCTTT
TRBJ2-7 | . | TRBV5-6 | . | 16 | CASSDQGFKGSYEQYF | TGTGCCAGCAGTGATCAGGGTTTCAAGGGGTCCTACGAGCAGTACTTC
TRBJ1-2 | . | TRBV30 | TRBD1 | 14 | CAWKKGGWASGYTF | TGTGCCTGGAAAAAAGGGGGCTGGGCAAGTGGCTACACCTTC
TRBJ1-3 | . | TRBV29-1 | . | 13 | CSVEKDTGNTIYF | TGCAGCGTTGAAAAGGATACCGGAAACACCATATATTTT
TRBJ2-7 | . | TRBV12-5 | TRBD1 | 16 | CASGLGKTGVSYEQYF | TGTGCTAGTGGTTTGGGAAAAACAGGGGTATCCTACGAGCAGTACTTC
TRBJ2-3 | . | TRBV7-9 | TRBD1 | 14 | CASSPGQGTDTQYF | TGTGCCAGCAGCCCGGGACAGGGGACAGATACGCAGTATTTT
TRBJ2-2 | . | TRBV2 | TRBD1 | 15 | CASSEEQGHTGELFF | TGTGCCAGCAGTGAAGAACAGGGGCACACCGGGGAGCTGTTTTTT
TRBJ1-5 | . | TRBV27 | . | 16 | CASSLIAGGGNQPQHF | TGTGCCAGCAGTTTAATTGCCGGGGGGGGCAATCAGCCCCAGCATTTT
TRBJ2-2 | . | TRBV10-1 | . | 14 | CASAKAGNTGELFF | TGCGCCAGCGCTAAGGCAGGAAACACCGGGGAGCTGTTTTTT
TRBJ1-4 | . | TRBV5-5 | . | 15 | CASSWDQGTNEKLFF | TGTGCCAGCAGCTGGGACCAGGGGACCAATGAAAAACTGTTTTTT
TRBJ1-1 | . | TRBV28 | . | 14 | CASFRGTVNTEAFF | TGTGCCAGTTTCAGGGGCACGGTGAACACTGAAGCTTTCTTT
TRBJ1-2 | . | TRBV5-1 | . | 14 | CASSLGDTNYGYTF | TGCGCCAGCAGCTTAGGGGATACTAACTATGGCTACACCTTC
TRBJ2-7 | . | TRBV7-3 | TRBD1 | 14 | CASSPQTGSYEQYF | TGTGCCAGCAGCCCACAGACAGGGTCCTACGAGCAGTACTTC
TRBJ2-3 | . | TRBV6-1 | TRBD2 | 14 | CASGSGTFTDTQYF | TGTGCCAGCGGTAGCGGGACGTTCACAGATACGCAGTATTTT
TRBJ2-7 | . | TRBV5-5 | . | 15 | CASSFGGLPYYEQYF | TGTGCCAGCAGCTTTGGAGGGCTCCCCTACTACGAGCAGTACTTC
TRBJ2-7 | . | TRBV19 | . | 13 | CASSIDRGDEQYF | TGTGCCAGTAGTATAGACAGGGGAGACGAGCAGTACTTC
TRBJ1-1 | . | TRBV2 | . | 13 | CASNVDINTEAFF | TGTGCCAGCAATGTAGACATTAACACTGAAGCTTTCTTT
TRBJ2-3 | . | TRBV2 | . | 15 | CASSEAWGQVDTQYF | TGTGCCAGCAGTGAAGCGTGGGGGCAGGTAGATACGCAGTATTTT
TRBJ1-4 | once | TRBV4-1 | . | 17 | CASSQIYSRLTNEKLFF | TGCGCCAGCAGCCAAATTTACTCTCGGTTAACTAATGAAAAACTGTTTTTT
TRBJ2-2 | . | TRBV6-6 | . | 13 | CASSKTWTGELFF | TGTGCCAGCAGTAAGACATGGACCGGGGAGCTGTTTTTT
TRBJ1-2 | . | TRBV5-6 | . | 15 | CASSLKGGRVYGYTF | TGTGCCAGCAGCTTGAAAGGGGGGCGCGTTTATGGCTACACCTTC
TRBJ1-1 | . | TRBV6-5 | . | 14 | CASSGGHLNTEAFF | TGTGCCAGCAGCGGAGGACACTTGAACACTGAAGCTTTCTTT
TRBJ1-2 | . | TRBV16 | TRBD1 | 16 | CASSPEGTGGTYGYTF | TGTGCCAGCAGTCCCGAGGGTACAGGGGGCACCTATGGCTACACCTTC